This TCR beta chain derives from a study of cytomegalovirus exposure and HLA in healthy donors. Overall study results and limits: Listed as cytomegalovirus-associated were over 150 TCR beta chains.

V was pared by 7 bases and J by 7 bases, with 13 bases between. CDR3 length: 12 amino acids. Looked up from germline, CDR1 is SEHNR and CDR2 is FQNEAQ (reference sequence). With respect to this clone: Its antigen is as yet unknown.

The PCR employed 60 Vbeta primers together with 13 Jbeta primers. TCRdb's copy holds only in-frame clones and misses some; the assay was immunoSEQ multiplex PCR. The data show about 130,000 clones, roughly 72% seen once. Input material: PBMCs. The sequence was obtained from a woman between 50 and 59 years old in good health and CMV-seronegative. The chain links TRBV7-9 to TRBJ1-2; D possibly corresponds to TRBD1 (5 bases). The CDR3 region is CASTSGGVGYTF. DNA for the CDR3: TGTGCCAGCACCTCCGGGGGAGTTGGCTACACCTTC.